Following are 23 T cell receptor beta chains from one sample sequenced in a study of T-cell reconstitution after alpha-beta-depleted transplantation in children. Construction of the TCRbeta library involved unique molecular identifiers. TCRdb analysed the PCR reads with MiXCR anew, one entry per CDR3 protein. This sample has fewer than 750,000 distinct CDR3 sequences, with roughly 24% found just once. Sequencing used PBMCs, mostly from graft donor cells, obtained 360 days after TCRalphabeta/CD19-depleted stem cell transplant. The receptors come from a boy under two years old who had a stem cell transplant for acute myeloid leukemia, so the T cells may come from the graft donor.

The chain recombines TRBV6-6 with TRBJ2-1; 7 bases map to TRBD2. Germline assignment: CDR1 MNHNY and CDR2 SVGAGI (reference sequence). Losses at the gene ends were 5 bases for V and 9 bases for J; bases not matched to a gene: 7. The CDR3 extends over 13 amino acids. CDR3 sequence: CASSPNLAVEQFF. The CDR3, as DNA: TGTGCCAGCAGTCCTAACCTAGCGGTTGAGCAGTTCTTC.

The count of this clonotype is one. This chain connects TRBV7-2 to TRBJ2-3; 13 nucleotides align to TRBD2. Germline CDR1 and CDR2: SGHTA and FQGNSA. The CDR3 is 16 residues long. Losses at the gene ends were 1 base for V and 6 bases for J; bases not matched to a gene: 4. The CDR3 protein is CASSLGLAGGRDTQYF. The DNA for the CDR3 is TGTGCCAGCAGCTTAGGACTAGCGGGGGGAAGGGATACGCAGTATTTT.

The chain uses TRBV28 and TRBJ1-1; D is ambiguous. The CDR3 consists of 12 residues. Germline CDR1 reads MDHEN; CDR2 reads SYDVKM. Deletions cut 7 bases from V and 8 bases from J, with 14 bases between. The CDR3 DNA reads TGTGCCAGCACCTCCTGGGCCGAAGAAGCTTTCTTT. Protein sequence: CASTSWAEEAFF.

This clonotype occurred a few times. The gene calls are TRBV7-9 and TRBJ2-5; 7 bases map to TRBD1. With 5 bases clipped from V and 0 bases from J, the junction kept 9 bases outside the gene matches. CDR1 SEHNR and CDR2 FQNEAQ come from the germline V gene (reference sequence). There are 16 residues in the CDR3. The CDR3 loop reads CASSSGQAPYQETQYF. CDR3 coding DNA: TGTGCCAGCAGCAGCGGACAGGCGCCGTACCAAGAGACCCAGTACTTC.

This clonotype was seen ten or more times. The rearrangement joins TRBV4-3 to TRBJ2-4; no clear D. Trimming cost V 1 base and J 2 bases, with 9 bases left between them. This CDR3 has 15 amino acids. The germline CDR1 and CDR2 sequences are LGHNA and YSLEER. The CDR3 DNA follows: TGCGCCAGCAGCCAAGTTCACCAAACCAAAAACATTCAGTACTTC. Encoded protein: CASSQVHQTKNIQYF.

The DNA for the CDR3 is TGTGCCAGCTTCCTAGCCGTGAACACCGGGGAGCTGTTTTTT. Translating gives CASFLAVNTGELFF. The J gene is TRBJ2-2, the V gene TRBV12-3 or TRBV12-4, with a possible D match to TRBD2 (5 bases). V was trimmed by 8 bases and J by 1 base, leaving 11 bases between them. The CDR3 has 14 amino acids.

The V and J genes are TRBV29-1 and TRBJ1-1; no firm D call. Germline V gene lookup returns CDR1 SQVTM and CDR2 ANQGSEA. The V end was cut by 7 bases, the J end by 8 bases, with 14 bases between. This CDR3 spans 11 amino acids. CDR3 nucleotides: TGCAGCGCCCCGAACAGTGACGAAGCTTTCTTT. Translating it yields CSAPNSDEAFF.

The rearrangement uses TRBV15 and TRBJ1-2, with a tentative D call TRBD1 (5 bases). V was clipped by 2 bases and J by 1 base, with 11 bases between them. Germline V gene data show CDR1 as LNHNV and CDR2 as YYDKDF (reference sequence). The CDR3 is 15 amino acids. The CDR3 region has the DNA TGTGCCACCAGCAGATGGGACGGCGTTAACTATGGCTACACCTTC. It codes for CATSRWDGVNYGYTF.

This clonotype was seen a single time. The chain joins TRBV20-1 to TRBJ1-2, with a weak D call TRBD1 (6 bases). The CDR3 length is 14 residues. V was clipped by 1 base and J by 7 bases, with 16 bases between them. Germline lookup yields CDR1 DFQATT and CDR2 SNEGSKA (reference sequence). The CDR3 region has the DNA TGCAGTGCTAGAGGGGGGAGGGGGTCGGGTGGCTACACCTTC. It encodes CSARGGRGSGGYTF.

The chain employs TRBV5-1 and TRBJ1-5, with unresolved D. Germline loops: CDR1 SGHRS, CDR2 YFSETQ. The CDR3 loop spans 15 amino acids. Trimming left V 4 bases short and J 5 bases short, with 16 bases between. For the CDR3, the DNA is TGCGCCAGCAGCACGCCCGGGGAGGGAGATCAGCCCCAGCATTTT. This gives the protein CASSTPGEGDQPQHF.

The chain couples TRBV5-1 to TRBJ1-1; D call uncertain. Per the germline V gene, CDR1 is SGHRS and CDR2 is YFSETQ. V dropped 1 base and J dropped 1 base, with 8 bases sitting between them. The CDR3 sequence is 14 residues long. For the CDR3, the DNA is TGCGCCAGCAGCTTGATCAGCGGGAACACTGAAGCTTTCTTT. This gives the protein CASSLISGNTEAFF.

This clonotype turned up a few times. The chain links TRBV7-2 to TRBJ2-7; D unclear. The CDR3 spans 15 residues. Germline V gives CDR1 SGHTA, CDR2 FQGNSA. Between the trimmed V and J ends, which lost 1 base and 4 bases, there was a span of 14 bases. This CDR3 is CASSLDPLPGYEQYF. In DNA, the CDR3 is TGTGCCAGCAGCTTAGACCCTCTCCCTGGGTACGAGCAGTACTTC.

The CDR3 DNA follows: TGTGCCAGCAGTTCCGGGGACAGGGTTTTTGGGGCCAACGTCCTGACTTTC. It yields the protein CASSSGDRVFGANVLTF. The chain uses TRBV5-4 and TRBJ2-6, with TRBD1 identical over 9 bases. CDR3 length: 17 amino acids. Losses at the gene ends were 5 bases for V and 3 bases for J; bases not matched to a gene: 9. CDR1 SGHNT and CDR2 YYREEE come from the germline V gene (reference sequence).

The rearrangement uses TRBV2 and TRBJ2-3; D is perhaps TRBD1 or TRBD2 (5 bases each). Between the trimmed V and J ends, which lost 3 bases and 5 bases, there was a span of 15 bases. The CDR3 totals 15 residues. Germline CDR1 and CDR2: SNHLY and FYNNEI. The CDR3 here is CASSDAPGAEDTQYF. The CDR3 region has the DNA TGTGCCAGCAGTGATGCTCCCGGGGCCGAAGATACGCAGTATTTT.

The sample holds many counts of this clonotype. The chain has TRBV20-1 and TRBJ2-5; no clear D. This CDR3 has 13 residues. Trimming shortened V by 1 base and J by 9 bases, and 15 bases separated the two germline ends. Germline values: CDR1 DFQATT, CDR2 SNEGSKA (reference sequence). The DNA of the CDR3 is TGCAGTGCTAGAGTGACTTCTTTGAAGGCCCAGTACTTC. Translating it yields CSARVTSLKAQYF.

This clonotype was recorded a few times. This CDR3 is CASSLTGTSQFF. In DNA, the CDR3 is TGTGCCAGCAGTTTGACTGGGACATCCCAGTTCTTC. The chain combines TRBV12-3 or TRBV12-4 with TRBJ2-1, with a weak D call TRBD1 (6 bases). The V end was cut by 3 bases, the J end by 13 bases, with 13 bases between. This CDR3 spans 12 amino acids.

This clonotype was observed at least ten times. The V gene is TRBV7-2, the J gene TRBJ2-1, with D possibly being TRBD1 or TRBD2 (5 bases each). CDR3 length: 15 residues. The ends were cut back, 0 bases at V and 7 bases at J, with 13 bases in the middle. Germline CDR1 SGHTA, CDR2 FQGNSA. The CDR3 nucleotides read TGTGCCAGCAGCTTAGCCTTGGGACCTCAAAATGAGCAGTTCTTC. This sequence encodes CASSLALGPQNEQFF.

This clonotype was seen repeatedly, ten times or more. The genes are TRBV30 and TRBJ2-1; 9 nucleotides agree with TRBD2. The CDR3 consists of 11 residues. With 7 bases clipped from V and 15 bases from J, the junction kept 10 bases outside the gene matches. Germline V gene data show CDR1 as GTSNPN and CDR2 as SVGIG (reference sequence). The CDR3: CASRAGGPSFF. CDR3 bases: TGTGCCTCACGGGCGGGGGGGCCCTCGTTCTTC.

V is TRBV11-2 and J is TRBJ2-6; the match to TRBD1 covers 10 bases. CDR1 SGHAT and CDR2 FQNNGV come from the germline V gene. The V segment lost 3 bases and the J segment 3 bases; nucleotides outside the gene matches: 8. The CDR3 has 18 amino acids. CDR3 in DNA: TGTGCCAGCAGCTTCCGGGACAGGGGAAAGGATGGGGCCAACGTCCTGACTTTC. Encoded protein: CASSFRDRGKDGANVLTF. Combining the CDR3 with reference TRBV11-2 and TRBJ2-6 gives the whole variable domain EAGVAQSPRYKIIEKRQSVAFWCNPISGHATLYWYQQILGQGPKLLIQFQNNGVVDDSQLPKDRFSAERLKGVDSTLKIQPAKLEDSAVYLCASSFRDRGKDGANVLTFGAGSRLTVL.

The chain couples TRBV30 to TRBJ2-7; 7 bases agree with TRBD1. The junction had 10 bases not matched to a gene; V was cut back by 8 bases and J by 3 bases. Germline CDR1 GTSNPN, CDR2 SVGIG (reference sequence). This CDR3 contains 13 residues. CDR3 nucleotides: TGTGCCGGTAGAATTGACAGGGACTACGAGCAGTACTTC. Translation: CAGRIDRDYEQYF.

This clonotype showed up just once. The V call is TRBV20-1, the J call TRBJ2-2, with 14 bases fitting TRBD2. Germline trimming cut 5 bases from V and 6 bases from J; bases unmatched to any gene: 11. This CDR3 has 17 amino acids. CDR1 DFQATT and CDR2 SNEGSKA come from the germline V gene (reference sequence). The CDR3 DNA sequence: TGCAGTGCTTTTAGGGCGTGGACTAGCGGGGGGTCCGGGGAGCTGTTTTTT. Translating gives CSAFRAWTSGGSGELFF.

The chain is built from TRBV29-1 and TRBJ1-2; perhaps TRBD1 as D (6 bases). The length of the CDR3 is 15 residues. Germline CDR1 is SQVTM and CDR2 is ANQGSEA. Trimming removed 7 bases at V and 4 bases at J, with 22 bases between. The CDR3 coding sequence is TGCAGCGCTCGTGTACAGGGAACGGGTGGCTATGGCTACACCTTC. This gives the protein CSARVQGTGGYGYTF. The variable domain in full, completed from reference TRBV29-1 and TRBJ1-2, reads SAVISQKPSRDICQRGTSLTIQCQVDSQVTMMFWYRQQPGQSLTLIATANQGSEATYESGFVIDKFPISRPNLTFSTLTVSNMSPEDSSIYLCSARVQGTGGYGYTFGSGTRLTVV.

The rearrangement uses TRBV6-1 and TRBJ2-7, with D perhaps matching TRBD1 (6 bases). Germline assignment: CDR1 MNHNS and CDR2 SASEGT. Trimming took 6 bases from V and 4 from J, leaving 19 bases between them. The CDR3 consists of 15 residues. CDR3 bases: TGTGCCAGCAGACCCCTTTTTGACAGGCCATACGAGCAGTACTTC. It encodes CASRPLFDRPYEQYF.